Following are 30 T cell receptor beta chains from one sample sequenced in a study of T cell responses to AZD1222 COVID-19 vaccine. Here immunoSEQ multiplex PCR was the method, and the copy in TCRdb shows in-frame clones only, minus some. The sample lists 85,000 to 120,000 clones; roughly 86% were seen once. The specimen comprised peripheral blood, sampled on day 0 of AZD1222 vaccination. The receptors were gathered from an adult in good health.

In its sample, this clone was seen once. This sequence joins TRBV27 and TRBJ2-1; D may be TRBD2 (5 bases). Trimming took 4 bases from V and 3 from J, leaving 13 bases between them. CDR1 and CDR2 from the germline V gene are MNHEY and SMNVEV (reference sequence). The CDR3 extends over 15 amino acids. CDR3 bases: TGTGCCAGCAGTTCCGACCTAGCCCTCTACAATGAGCAGTTCTTC. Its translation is CASSSDLALYNEQFF.

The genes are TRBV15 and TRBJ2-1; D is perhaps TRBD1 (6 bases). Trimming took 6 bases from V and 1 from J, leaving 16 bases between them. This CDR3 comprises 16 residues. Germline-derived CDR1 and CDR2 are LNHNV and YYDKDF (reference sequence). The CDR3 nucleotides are TGTGCCACCAGGATAGGACAGACGATATCCTACAATGAGCAGTTCTTC. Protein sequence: CATRIGQTISYNEQFF.

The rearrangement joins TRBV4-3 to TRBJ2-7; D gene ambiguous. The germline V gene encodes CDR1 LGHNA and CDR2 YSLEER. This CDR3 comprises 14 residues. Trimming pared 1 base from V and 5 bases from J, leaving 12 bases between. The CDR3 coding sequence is TGCGCCAGCAGCCAAGGTCCAAGACGGGACGAGCAGTACTTC. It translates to CASSQGPRRDEQYF.

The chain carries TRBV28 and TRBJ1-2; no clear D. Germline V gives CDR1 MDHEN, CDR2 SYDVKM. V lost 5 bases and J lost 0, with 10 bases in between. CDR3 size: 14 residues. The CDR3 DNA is TGTGCCAGCAGTCTCGTCGGGACTAACTATGGCTACACCTTC. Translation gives CASSLVGTNYGYTF.

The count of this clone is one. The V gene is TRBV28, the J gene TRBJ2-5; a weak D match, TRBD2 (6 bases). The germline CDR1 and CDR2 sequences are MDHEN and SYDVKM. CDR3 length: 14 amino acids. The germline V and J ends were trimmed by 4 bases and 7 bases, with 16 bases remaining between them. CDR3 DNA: TGTGCCAGCAGTTCGTTAGCGGCTGGAGGGACCCAGTACTTC. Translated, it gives CASSSLAAGGTQYF.

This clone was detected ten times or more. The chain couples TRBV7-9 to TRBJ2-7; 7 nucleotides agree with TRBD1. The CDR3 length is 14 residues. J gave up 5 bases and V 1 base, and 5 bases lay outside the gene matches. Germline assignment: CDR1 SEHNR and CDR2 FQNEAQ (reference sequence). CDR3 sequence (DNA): TGTGCCAGCAGCTTAGTAGGGGGCGAGGACGAGCAGTACTTC. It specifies CASSLVGGEDEQYF.

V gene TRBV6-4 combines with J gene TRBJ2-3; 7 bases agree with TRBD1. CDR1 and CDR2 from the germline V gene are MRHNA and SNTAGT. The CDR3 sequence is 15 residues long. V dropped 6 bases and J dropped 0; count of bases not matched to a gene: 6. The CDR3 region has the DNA TGTGCCAGCAGCCAAGACAGGGCTAGCACAGATACGCAGTATTTT. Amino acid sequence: CASSQDRASTDTQYF.

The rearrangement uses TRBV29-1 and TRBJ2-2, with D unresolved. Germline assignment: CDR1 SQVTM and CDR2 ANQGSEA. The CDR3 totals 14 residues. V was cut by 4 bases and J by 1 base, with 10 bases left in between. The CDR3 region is CSVVETLNTGELFF. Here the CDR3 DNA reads TGCAGCGTTGTTGAAACCCTGAACACCGGGGAGCTGTTTTTT.

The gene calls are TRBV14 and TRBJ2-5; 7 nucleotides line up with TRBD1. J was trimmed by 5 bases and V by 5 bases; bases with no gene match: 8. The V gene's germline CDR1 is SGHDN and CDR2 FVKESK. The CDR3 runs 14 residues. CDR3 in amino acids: CASSSDRARETQYF. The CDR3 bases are TGTGCCAGCAGCTCAGACAGGGCGAGGGAGACCCAGTACTTC.

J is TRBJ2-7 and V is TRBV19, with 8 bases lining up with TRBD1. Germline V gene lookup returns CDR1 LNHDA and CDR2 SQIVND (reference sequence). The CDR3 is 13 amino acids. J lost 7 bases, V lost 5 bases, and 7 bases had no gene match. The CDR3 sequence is CASSSYRGSEQYF. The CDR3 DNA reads TGTGCCAGTAGTTCCTACAGGGGGTCTGAGCAGTACTTC.

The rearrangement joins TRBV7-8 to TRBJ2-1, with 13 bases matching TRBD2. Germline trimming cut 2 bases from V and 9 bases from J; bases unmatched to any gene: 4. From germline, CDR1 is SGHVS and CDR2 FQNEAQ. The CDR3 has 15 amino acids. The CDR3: CASSLSLAGGSEQFF. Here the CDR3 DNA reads TGTGCCAGCAGCTTATCACTAGCGGGGGGGAGTGAGCAGTTCTTC. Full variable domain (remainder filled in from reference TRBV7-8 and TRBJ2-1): GAGVSQSPRYKVAKRGQDVALRCDPISGHVSLFWYQQALGQGPEFLTYFQNEAQLDKSGLPSDRFFAERPEGSVSTLKIQRTQQEDSAVYLCASSLSLAGGSEQFFGPGTRLTVL.

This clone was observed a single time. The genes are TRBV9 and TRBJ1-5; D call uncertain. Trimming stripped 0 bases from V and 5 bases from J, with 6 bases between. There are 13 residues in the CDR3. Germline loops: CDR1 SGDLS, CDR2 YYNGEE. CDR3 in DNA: TGTGCCAGCAGCGTAGGGGCGGATCAGCCCCAGCATTTT. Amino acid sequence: CASSVGADQPQHF. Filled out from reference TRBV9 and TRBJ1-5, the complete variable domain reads DSGVTQTPKHLITATGQRVTLRCSPRSGDLSVYWYQQSLDQGLQFLIQYYNGEERAKGNILERFSAQQFPDLHSELNLSSLELGDSALYFCASSVGADQPQHFGDGTRLSIL.

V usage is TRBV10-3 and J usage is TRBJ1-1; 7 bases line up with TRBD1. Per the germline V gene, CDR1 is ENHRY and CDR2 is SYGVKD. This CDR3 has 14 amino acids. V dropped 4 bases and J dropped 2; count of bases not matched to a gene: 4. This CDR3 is CAISADRDNTEAFF. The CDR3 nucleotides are TGTGCCATCAGTGCCGACAGGGACAACACTGAAGCTTTCTTT.

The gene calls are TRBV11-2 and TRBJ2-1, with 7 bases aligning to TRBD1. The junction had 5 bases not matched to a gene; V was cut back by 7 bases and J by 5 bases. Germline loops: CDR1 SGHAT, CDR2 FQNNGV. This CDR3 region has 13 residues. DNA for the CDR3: TGTGCCAGCAACAACAGGGGAGACAATGAGCAGTTCTTC. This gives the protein CASNNRGDNEQFF.

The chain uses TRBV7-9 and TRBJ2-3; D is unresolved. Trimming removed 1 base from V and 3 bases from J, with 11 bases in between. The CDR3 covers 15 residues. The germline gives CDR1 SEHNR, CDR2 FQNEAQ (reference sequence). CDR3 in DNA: TGTGCCAGCAGCTTAGATGACGGATGGACAGATACGCAGTATTTT. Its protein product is CASSLDDGWTDTQYF.

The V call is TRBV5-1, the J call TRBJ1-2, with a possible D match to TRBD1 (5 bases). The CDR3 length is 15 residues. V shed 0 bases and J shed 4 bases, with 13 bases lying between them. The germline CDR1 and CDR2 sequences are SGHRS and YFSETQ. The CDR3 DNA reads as TGCGCCAGCAGCTTGGTGCCAGGGCCATTCTATGGCTACACCTTC. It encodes CASSLVPGPFYGYTF.

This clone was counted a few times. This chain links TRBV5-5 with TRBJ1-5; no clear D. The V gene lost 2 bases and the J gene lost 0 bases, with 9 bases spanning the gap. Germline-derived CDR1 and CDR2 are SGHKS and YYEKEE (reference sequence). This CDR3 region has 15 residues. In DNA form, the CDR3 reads TGTGCCAGCAGCTTATCTTATAATAGCAATCAGCCCCAGCATTTT. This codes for CASSLSYNSNQPQHF.

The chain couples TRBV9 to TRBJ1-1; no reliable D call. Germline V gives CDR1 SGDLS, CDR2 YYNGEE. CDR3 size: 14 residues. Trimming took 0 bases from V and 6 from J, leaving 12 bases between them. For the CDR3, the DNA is TGTGCCAGCAGCGTAGTCTCGTCGAGTCCTGAAGCTTTCTTT. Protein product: CASSVVSSSPEAFF.

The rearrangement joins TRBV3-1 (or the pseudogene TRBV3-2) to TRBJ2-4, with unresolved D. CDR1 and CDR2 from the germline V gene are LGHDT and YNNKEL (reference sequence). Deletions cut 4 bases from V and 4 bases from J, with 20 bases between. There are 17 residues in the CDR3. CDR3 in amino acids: CASSRLCPICKKNIQYF. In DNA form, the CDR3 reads TGTGCCAGCAGCCGTCTGTGTCCCATTTGCAAAAAAAACATTCAGTACTTC.

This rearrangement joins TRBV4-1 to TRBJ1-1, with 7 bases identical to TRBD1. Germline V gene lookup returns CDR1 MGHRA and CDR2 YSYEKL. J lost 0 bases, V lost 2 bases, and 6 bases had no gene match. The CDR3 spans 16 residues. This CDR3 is CASSQKPQGVNTEAFF. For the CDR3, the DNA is TGCGCCAGCAGCCAAAAGCCCCAGGGGGTGAACACTGAAGCTTTCTTT.

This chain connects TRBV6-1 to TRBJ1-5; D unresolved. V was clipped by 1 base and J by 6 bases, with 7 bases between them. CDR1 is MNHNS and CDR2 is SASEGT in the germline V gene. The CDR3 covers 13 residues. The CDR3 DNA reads TGTGCCAGCAGTGAAGTAAGAGGTCAGCCCCAGCATTTT. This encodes CASSEVRGQPQHF.

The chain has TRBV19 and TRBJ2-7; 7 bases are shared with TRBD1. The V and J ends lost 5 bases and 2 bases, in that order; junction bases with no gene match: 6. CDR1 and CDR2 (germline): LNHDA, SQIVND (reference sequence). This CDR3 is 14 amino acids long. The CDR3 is CASSQNRGTYEQYF. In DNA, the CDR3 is TGTGCCAGTAGTCAAAACAGGGGAACCTACGAGCAGTACTTC.

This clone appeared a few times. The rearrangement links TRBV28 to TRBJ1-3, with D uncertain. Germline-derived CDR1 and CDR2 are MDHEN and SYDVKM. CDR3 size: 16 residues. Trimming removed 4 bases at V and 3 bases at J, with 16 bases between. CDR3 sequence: CASSSFKGSRGNTIYF. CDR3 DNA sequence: TGTGCCAGCAGTTCCTTCAAGGGTTCGCGTGGAAACACCATATATTTT.

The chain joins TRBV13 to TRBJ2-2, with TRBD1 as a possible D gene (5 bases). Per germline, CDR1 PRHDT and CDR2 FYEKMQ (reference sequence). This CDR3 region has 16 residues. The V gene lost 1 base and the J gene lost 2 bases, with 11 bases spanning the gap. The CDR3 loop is CASSLDFQGNTGELFF. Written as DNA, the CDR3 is TGTGCCAGCAGCTTAGATTTCCAGGGAAACACCGGGGAGCTGTTTTTT.

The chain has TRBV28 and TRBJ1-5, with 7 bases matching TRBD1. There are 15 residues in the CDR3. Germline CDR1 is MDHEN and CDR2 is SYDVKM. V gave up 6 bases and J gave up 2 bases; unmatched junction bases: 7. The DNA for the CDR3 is TGTGCCAGCAGCCCAGGGGGGCAGGGCAATCAGCCCCAGCATTTT. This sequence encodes CASSPGGQGNQPQHF.

The CDR3 sequence is CASNPDRGRGTDTQYF. The CDR3 coding sequence is TGTGCCAGTAACCCTGACAGGGGGCGAGGGACAGATACGCAGTATTTT. This chain uses TRBV19 with TRBJ2-3; 10 bases fit TRBD1. Germline values: CDR1 LNHDA, CDR2 SQIVND (reference sequence). The CDR3 sequence is 16 residues long. The V and J ends lost 7 bases and 3 bases, in that order; junction bases with no gene match: 10.

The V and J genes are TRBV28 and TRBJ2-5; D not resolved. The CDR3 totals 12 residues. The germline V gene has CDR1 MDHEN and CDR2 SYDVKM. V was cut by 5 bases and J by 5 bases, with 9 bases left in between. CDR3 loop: CASSPRRETQYF. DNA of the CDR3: TGTGCCAGCAGTCCCCGGCGGGAGACCCAGTACTTC.

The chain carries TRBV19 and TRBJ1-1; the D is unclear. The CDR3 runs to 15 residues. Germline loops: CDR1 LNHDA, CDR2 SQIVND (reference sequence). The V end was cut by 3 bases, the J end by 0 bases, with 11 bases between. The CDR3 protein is CASSMSEPMNTEAFF. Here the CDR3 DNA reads TGTGCCAGTAGTATGTCCGAGCCTATGAACACTGAAGCTTTCTTT.

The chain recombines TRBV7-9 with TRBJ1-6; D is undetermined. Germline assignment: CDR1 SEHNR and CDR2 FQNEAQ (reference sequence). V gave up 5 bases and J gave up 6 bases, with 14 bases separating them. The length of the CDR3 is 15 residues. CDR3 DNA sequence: TGTGCCAGCAGCCAGGCCTCGCCCGCTAATTCACCCCTCCACTTT. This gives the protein CASSQASPANSPLHF.

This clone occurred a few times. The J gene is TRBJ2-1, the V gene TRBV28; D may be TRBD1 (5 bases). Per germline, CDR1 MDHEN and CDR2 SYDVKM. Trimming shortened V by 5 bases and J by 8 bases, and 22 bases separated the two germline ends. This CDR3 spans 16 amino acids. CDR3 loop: CASSPITTGPPYEQFF. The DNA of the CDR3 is TGTGCCAGCAGTCCAATCACAACAGGCCCCCCTTATGAGCAGTTCTTC.